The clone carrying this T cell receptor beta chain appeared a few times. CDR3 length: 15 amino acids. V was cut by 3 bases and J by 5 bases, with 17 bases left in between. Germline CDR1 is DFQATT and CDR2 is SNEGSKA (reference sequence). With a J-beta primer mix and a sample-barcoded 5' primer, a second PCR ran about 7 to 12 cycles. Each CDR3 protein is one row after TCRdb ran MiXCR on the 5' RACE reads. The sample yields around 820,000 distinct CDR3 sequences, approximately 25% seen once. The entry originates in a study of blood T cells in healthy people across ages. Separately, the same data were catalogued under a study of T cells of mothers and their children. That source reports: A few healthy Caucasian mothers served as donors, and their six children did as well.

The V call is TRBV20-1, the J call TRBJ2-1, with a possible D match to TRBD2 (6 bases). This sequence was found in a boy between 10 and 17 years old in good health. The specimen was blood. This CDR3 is CSARGLYSPNNEQFF. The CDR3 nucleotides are TGCAGTGCTAGGGGACTTTACAGCCCAAACAATGAGCAGTTCTTC.